This T cell receptor (beta chain) was identified in a study of CD8 T cells in ankylosing spondylitis (dated by TCRdb to the late 2010s). In terms of the full investigation: To find TCR variants linked to disease, the study profiled T cell receptor beta repertoires in ankylosing spondylitis patients and healthy donors. The full study cohort was made up of over 20 ankylosing spondylitis patients and roughly 98 healthy donors. Samples of peripheral blood were taken, and for ankylosing spondylitis patients, synovial fluid was collected as well. Results and caveats for the whole study, not just this receptor: According to the report, matched synovial fluid samples from ankylosing spondylitis patients were significantly enriched for the disease-linked clones. Some of the motif variants had been reported before in the synovial fluid and blood of reactive arthritis patients, a finding that suggests common disease-initiation mechanisms. A TCR beta motif made up of 7 to 9 highly homologous amino acid variants appeared to be characteristic of blood from ankylosing spondylitis patients. In peripheral blood, the disease-linked clones were found at relatively low frequencies and had a CD8+ phenotype.

The instrument was an Illumina HiSeq 2500. TCR beta libraries were prepared by quantitative 5'-RACE with molecular barcodes. In the authors' own workflow: Disease-linked TCR variants were identified with a new computational method built on a probabilistic model of VDJ rearrangement. In TCRdb, the public reads were trimmed at Q25 with fastp and aligned with MiXCR, with productive beta chains retained. Each CDR3 protein gets just one entry, which takes the most common genes and DNA from the rows behind it. These V and J calls originate from TCRdb's pipeline instead of the authors' own analysis. This sample comprises approximately 350,000 distinct CDR3 sequences, over 12% of them detected only once. The ten largest clones capture roughly 1.1% of the sample. Comments on this clonotype: No cognate antigen has been identified for it. Base qualities are not provided; no much larger clone lies one nucleotide away.

Trimming takes 9 bases from V and 3 bases from J, and the germline ends sit 19 bases apart. CDR1 and CDR2 (SGHDT, YYEEEE) derive from the germline V gene. The cysteine opens and the phenylalanine closes a CDR3 of 15 amino acids. Only the CDR3 region is kept as DNA, spanning 45 bases read in frame from base 1. The rearranged segments are TRBV5-6 and TRBJ2-1; tentative D gene TRBD1, with 5 bases matching. The sequenced sample was blood, either unsorted or a sorted T cell fraction (not recorded which). The source of this sequence is a male donor with ankylosing spondylitis or in good health (not recorded which). The CDR3 corresponds to CAMGLARDLYNEQFF. The nucleotide sequence is given as TGTGCCATGGGCTTGGCCAGGGATCTCTACAATGAGCAGTTCTTC.